A selection of T cell receptor beta chains follows, all from one sample in a study of response to subunit inactivated influenza vaccine. TCRdb processed the RT-PCR reads anew with MiXCR; each CDR3 protein has one entry. The table records roughly 550,000 distinct CDR3 sequences, less than 25% of them present only once. These data were also reused for a study on T cells expressing NK-cell markers.

The input for sequencing was CD4+ T cells sorted from PBMCs, taken roughly 12 days after vaccination. These TCRs come from a man over 45 who received an inactivated influenza vaccine. Both conserved end residues are part of each CDR3. For some rows the clone size is stated as once, few or many, or as a class when expanded; others skip it.

CASSLAGQADEKLFF | . | 15 | TRBJ1-4 | TRBV12-3/TRBV12-4
CASSLAASGGAHEQYF | many | 16 | TRBJ2-7 | TRBV7-2
CASSADRASTGELFF | . | 15 | TRBJ2-2 | TRBV2
CASSHREGTDTQYF | . | 14 | TRBJ2-3 | TRBV4-1
CSVGQGVYEQYF | many | 12 | TRBJ2-7 | TRBV29-1
CASSPPAGTRADTQYF | . | 16 | TRBJ2-3 | TRBV18
CASGYEWGNGELFF | . | 14 | TRBJ2-2 | TRBV6-2/TRBV6-3
CASSQAGELGGYTF | . | 14 | TRBJ1-2 | TRBV4-2
CASSLATGRRSTDTQYF | . | 17 | TRBJ2-3 | TRBV7-8
CASRPGQGGQPQHF | few | 14 | TRBJ1-5 | TRBV7-8
CSARDVRNQETQYF | few | 14 | TRBJ2-5 | TRBV20-1
CSARDVQAKLFF | few | 12 | TRBJ1-4 | TRBV20-1
CASSSPRQGDGTEAFF | . | 16 | TRBJ1-1 | TRBV28
CSFVKDFTEAFF | few | 12 | TRBJ1-1 | TRBV20-1
CASSLGRGQYEQYF | . | 14 | TRBJ2-7 | TRBV5-6
CSARAIRGGQETQYF | . | 15 | TRBJ2-5 | TRBV20-1
CSAKGQSTVPYSYEQYF | few | 17 | TRBJ2-7 | TRBV20-1
CAISPGDRGSSNQPQHF | few | 17 | TRBJ1-5 | TRBV10-3
CASKGSTNEKLFF | once | 13 | TRBJ1-4 | TRBV6-1
CASSMGGGNQPQHF | few | 14 | TRBJ1-5 | TRBV6-1
CASSPIPRGYTDTQYF | . | 16 | TRBJ2-3 | TRBV7-7